Listed here is a single T cell receptor beta chain. Antigen: not known. Libraries were prepared by immunoSEQ multiplex PCR; TCRdb keeps only in-frame clonotypes and omits some of them. The sample shows 35,000 to 45,000 clones, about 89% of them seen only once. This entry is derived from a study of PD-L1 blockade in urothelial cancer. Whole-study context: When patients started atezolizumab in the mid-2010s, it was given at 1,200 mg intravenously every 3 weeks.

Whole-study results and caveats: Expansion of tumor-associated blood clones at 3 weeks was greater in durable-benefit patients. Improved survival was predicted by pretreatment blood TCR clonality below the median.

Noted time point: peripheral blood 6 weeks after treatment start. The sample in question was PBMCs, obtained around atezolizumab (anti-PD-L1) treatment. This clonotype was obtained from an older man with urothelial cancer.

The CDR3 spells CASSLTTSNTEAFF. CDR3 sequence (DNA): TGCGCCAGCAGCTTGACAACATCGAACACTGAAGCTTTCTTT. The chain combines TRBV5-1 with TRBJ1-1, with D hard to call. V lost 1 base and J 1 base, leaving 8 bases between the germline ends. The length of the CDR3 is 14 residues. The germline gives CDR1 SGHRS, CDR2 YFSETQ.